These T cell receptor beta chains were read from a single sample in a study of blood T cell repertoires in COVID-19. Produced via immunoSEQ multiplex PCR; TCRdb's table is partial and in-frame only. The sample has over 60,000 clones; around nine tenths are singletons. Sequenced: peripheral blood. These receptors all come from a man in his 70s with acute or convalescent COVID-19. Each CDR3 is given with its conserved first and last residue. The order of the fields is CDR3 length, V gene, CDR3 protein.

>18|TRBV4-2
CASSPGLAGDPQRDTQYF
>15|TRBV27
CASSLGGQLPYEQYF
>12|TRBV6-5
CASGALGARAFF
>11|TRBV6-5
CASSEGNTIYF
>14|TRBV5-1
CASSLGQGIYEQYF
>14|TRBV28
CASSLLRQNQPQHF
>14|TRBV15
CATSRDLTGSGYTF
>14|TRBV20-1
CSASSGGSSYEQYF
>14|TRBV5-1
CASSPLDSQETQYF
>14|TRBV2
CASIIEINNSPLHF
>10|TRBV20-1
CSAIINEQFF
>15|TRBV28
CASRPGLAGTGELFF
>14|TRBV5-1
CASSPQQGATEAFF
>14|TRBV7-8
CASSLEGGWYTQYF
>12|TRBV10-3
CAITPTGDTQYF
>14|TRBV13
CASGKGDRTDTQYF
>16|TRBV23-1
CASSQSSGDACNEQFF
>17|TRBV18
CASSRGQIGASTDTQYF
>15|TRBV24-1
CATSDSRGAGETQYF
>14|TRBV11-3
CASSGSSITGELFF
>16|TRBV19
CASSTGLAGGLYEQYF
>14|TRBV9
CASSVDPQGQPQHF
>14|TRBV19
CASTPGQGAQPQHF
>12|TRBV2
CASRTGSYEQYF
>15|TRBV27
CASHKSGTGAYEQYF
>14|TRBV6-5
CASSSSGREETQYF
>15|TRBV19
CASSKVGTTNTEAFF
>17|TRBV7-8
CASSLALVGGGLKTQYF
>13|TRBV6-1
CASSEVRGNTIYF
>14|TRBV7-8
CASSATGRTDTQYF
>18|TRBV24-1
CATSARGLAGGVTGELFF
>12|TRBV7-9
CASSLRGYGYTF
>12|TRBV28
CASKEGDTEAFF
>14|TRBV28
CASTLGGWTGELFF
>17|TRBV11-2
CASNSRGAGAINYGYTF
>15|TRBV27
CASSSLGVNNSPLHF
>13|TRBV7-3
CASSLTGSHTQYF
>17|TRBV11-2
CASSLKSPGLGAAEAFF
>13|TRBV6-5
CASRQFSYNEQFF
>16|TRBV18
CASSPPKGGQGNIQYF
>17|TRBV27
CASSRVGGRGSNEKLFF
>16|TRBV12-2
CASRYRDRGSQETQYF
>17|TRBV7-9
CASSFREPSTSGNTIYF
>11|TRBV2
CASSERDRDYF
>12|TRBV6-6
CASSRDTYGYTF
>14|TRBV7-9
CASSLGQGNEKLFF
>15|TRBV7-3
CASSSWTGRSDTQYF
>14|TRBV6-5
CASRLIRAPYGYTF
>13|TRBV18
CASSPPVRNEQYF
>14|TRBV5-1
CASFGTINTGELFF
>13|TRBV18
CASSPPGLYEQYF
>15|TRBV5-1
CASQKGGQSGNTIYF
>14|TRBV28
CASIQGGGGTEAFF
>15|TRBV3-1/TRBV3-2
CASSQGGRGTDTQYF
>14|TRBV2
CASSVEGLRQPQHF
>17|TRBV3-1/TRBV3-2
CASSLWTSGTRSDEQYF